These T cell receptor beta chains were read from a single sample in a study of T cell responses to AZD1222 COVID-19 vaccine. The protocol was immunoSEQ multiplex PCR, while the TCRdb copy is restricted to in-frame clones and leaves out a portion. Among some 110,000 clones listed, around 90% were seen once. Sequencing used peripheral blood, obtained on day 0 of AZD1222 vaccination. These receptors originate from an adult in good health. CDR3s include the opening cysteine and the closing phenylalanine or tryptophan. D genes are given only for firm matches. Size tells how often a clone was seen (once, few, many) or the class of an expanded clone, and some rows leave it out.

j_call	v_call	clone_size	d_call	cdr3_aa	cdr3_nt
TRBJ1-2	TRBV25-1	-	-	CASSGGDLSGGYTF	TGTGCCAGCAGTGGGGGGGACTTATCGGGAGGCTACACCTTC
TRBJ1-4	TRBV28	-	-	CASSLTEIEKLFF	TGTGCCAGCAGTTTGACAGAAATTGAAAAACTGTTTTTT
TRBJ1-6	TRBV2	few	-	CASSEQGDNSPLHF	TGTGCCAGCAGTGAACAGGGAGACAATTCACCCCTCCACTTT
TRBJ2-3	TRBV9	-	-	CASSVGPLPTDTQYF	TGTGCCAGCAGCGTAGGTCCTCTGCCCACAGATACGCAGTATTTT
TRBJ1-5	TRBV28	-	TRBD1	CASSTAGGSQPQHF	TGTGCCAGCAGCACCGCAGGGGGAAGTCAGCCCCAGCATTTT
TRBJ2-3	TRBV23-1	-	TRBD2	CASSQFLSGRRGTDTQYF	TGCGCCAGCAGTCAATTTCTAAGCGGGAGGAGGGGCACAGATACGCAGTATTTT
TRBJ1-4	TRBV5-8	-	-	CASSPDSQDEKLFF	TGTGCCAGCAGCCCGGACAGCCAAGATGAAAAACTGTTTTTT
TRBJ1-1	TRBV28	few	-	CASSLSPTGGTEAFF	TGTGCCAGCAGTCTCTCCCCGACAGGCGGGACTGAAGCTTTCTTT
TRBJ1-1	TRBV7-3	-	TRBD1	CASSSNRGGEAFF	TGTGCCAGCAGCTCCAACAGGGGTGGTGAAGCTTTCTTT
TRBJ2-5	TRBV20-1	-	-	CSASGARQETQYF	TGCAGTGCTAGTGGAGCCAGACAAGAGACCCAGTACTTC
TRBJ2-3	TRBV9	-	-	CASSVIRADTQYF	TGTGCCAGCAGCGTTATCAGGGCAGATACGCAGTATTTT
TRBJ2-7	TRBV15	-	TRBD2	CATSFSGTSPREQYF	TGTGCCACCAGCTTTTCCGGGACTAGTCCACGCGAGCAGTACTTC
TRBJ1-3	TRBV28	-	-	CASKGMEGISGNTIYF	TGTGCCAGCAAAGGTATGGAGGGAATCTCTGGAAACACCATATATTTT
TRBJ1-5	TRBV15	once	TRBD1	CATSRHGTGVSVNQPQHF	TGTGCCACCAGCAGGCACGGGACAGGGGTCTCCGTCAATCAGCCCCAGCATTTT
TRBJ1-2	TRBV19	-	TRBD1	CASSTQGPNYGYTF	TGTGCCAGTAGTACACAGGGGCCGAACTATGGCTACACCTTC
TRBJ2-2	TRBV19	-	-	CASSIRGTANTGELFF	TGTGCCAGTAGTATCCGGGGAACCGCGAACACCGGGGAGCTGTTTTTT
TRBJ1-4	TRBV5-1	-	-	CASSLSATNEKLFF	TGCGCCAGCAGCCTCAGTGCAACTAATGAAAAACTGTTTTTT
TRBJ2-1	TRBV19	-	TRBD2	CASSAWTSGGSNEQFF	TGTGCCAGTAGTGCCTGGACTAGCGGGGGGTCCAATGAGCAGTTCTTC
TRBJ2-1	TRBV3-1/TRBV3-2	-	TRBD2	CASSRGLAGGNEQFF	TGTGCCAGCAGCCGGGGGCTAGCGGGGGGAAATGAGCAGTTCTTC
TRBJ1-1	TRBV19	-	-	CASRISGSRTEAFF	TGTGCCAGTAGAATTTCGGGAAGTCGGACTGAAGCTTTCTTT
TRBJ2-3	TRBV3-1/TRBV3-2	-	-	CASSQVGATDTQYF	TGTGCCAGCAGCCAGGTCGGGGCTACAGATACGCAGTATTTT
TRBJ2-1	TRBV7-8	-	-	CASSSVAWTSYNEQFF	TGTGCCAGCAGCTCAGTAGCGTGGACCTCCTACAATGAGCAGTTCTTC
TRBJ1-3	TRBV5-1	-	TRBD1	CASSSRTSGTGAGNTIYF	TGCGCCAGCAGCTCCCGAACCTCCGGGACAGGAGCTGGAAACACCATATATTTT
TRBJ1-4	TRBV4-1	-	TRBD1	CASSRRQDREILFF	TGCGCCAGCAGCCGCAGACAGGACAGGGAAATTCTGTTTTTT
TRBJ2-5	TRBV5-1	-	-	CASSGRDQETQYF	TGCGCCAGCAGCGGACGGGACCAAGAGACCCAGTACTTC
TRBJ2-7	TRBV7-9	-	-	CASSPTSAYEQYF	TGTGCCAGCAGCCCCACCAGTGCTTACGAGCAGTACTTC
TRBJ1-2	TRBV30	once	-	CAWTRMGNYGYTF	TGTGCCTGGACCAGGATGGGTAACTATGGCTACACCTTC
TRBJ2-7	TRBV5-1	-	TRBD2	CASSPLAGLEQYF	TGCGCCAGCAGTCCACTAGCGGGGCTTGAGCAGTACTTC
TRBJ1-4	TRBV5-1	once	-	CASSTRPSAGATNEKLFF	TGCGCCAGCAGCACTCGGCCCTCGGCAGGAGCAACTAATGAAAAACTGTTTTTT
TRBJ2-3	TRBV10-3	-	TRBD1	CATSDRDRSDTQYF	TGTGCCACCTCTGACCGGGACAGGTCAGATACGCAGTATTTT
TRBJ2-5	TRBV3-1/TRBV3-2	-	TRBD1	CASSQVGGGETQYF	TGTGCCAGCAGCCAAGTAGGGGGCGGGGAGACCCAGTACTTC
TRBJ2-7	TRBV7-9	once	-	CASSPEPSSYEQYF	TGTGCCAGCAGTCCGGAGCCGAGCTCCTACGAGCAGTACTTC
TRBJ1-2	TRBV28	-	-	CATLGHYGYTF	TGTGCCACCTTGGGACACTATGGCTACACCTTC
TRBJ1-1	TRBV4-1	-	-	CASSQPGLGNTEAFF	TGCGCCAGCAGCCAGCCAGGGCTGGGGAACACTGAAGCTTTCTTT
TRBJ2-7	TRBV28	-	TRBD1	CASSIPGQGSYEQYF	TGTGCCAGCAGCATCCCGGGACAGGGGTCCTACGAGCAGTACTTC
TRBJ2-1	TRBV19	-	-	CASSRQWTDYNEQFF	TGTGCCAGTTCAAGACAATGGACAGACTACAATGAGCAGTTCTTC
TRBJ2-7	TRBV18	-	-	CASSPPNVVGEQYF	TGTGCCAGCTCACCACCAAATGTGGTAGGCGAGCAGTACTTC
TRBJ2-4	TRBV7-8	-	-	CASSLGREDIQYF	TGTGCCAGCAGCTTAGGTCGTGAGGACATTCAGTACTTC
TRBJ1-2	TRBV28	-	-	CASSFPGTYGYTF	TGTGCCAGCAGTTTTCCAGGGACCTATGGCTACACCTTC
TRBJ2-5	TRBV7-2	-	-	CASSQEYQATQYF	TGTGCCAGCAGCCAGGAATATCAGGCGACCCAGTACTTC
TRBJ1-4	TRBV2	-	-	CASRLAGEKLFF	TGTGCCAGCAGGCTGGCGGGGGAAAAACTGTTTTTT
TRBJ1-1	TRBV11-2	-	-	CASSFYTEAFF	TGTGCCAGCAGCTTTTACACTGAAGCTTTCTTT
TRBJ1-2	TRBV3-1/TRBV3-2	few	-	CASSQGWDTDYGYTF	TGTGCCAGCAGCCAAGGATGGGACACCGACTATGGCTACACCTTC
TRBJ1-3	TRBV19	-	-	CASTSSGNTIYF	TGTGCCAGTACTAGCTCTGGAAACACCATATATTTT
TRBJ2-7	TRBV5-1	-	-	CASSIGQGLYSYEQYF	TGCGCCAGCAGCATCGGACAGGGACTATATTCCTACGAGCAGTACTTC
TRBJ2-7	TRBV6-5	-	-	CASTSGGRGNNEQYF	TGTGCCAGCACCTCCGGCGGCAGGGGTAACAACGAGCAGTACTTC
TRBJ1-5	TRBV27	-	-	CASSAWTQGGPQHF	TGTGCCAGCAGTGCCTGGACGCAGGGTGGGCCCCAGCATTTT
TRBJ2-1	TRBV5-1	-	-	CASSLGQAGYNEQFF	TGCGCCAGCAGCTTGGGACAGGCGGGCTACAATGAGCAGTTCTTC
TRBJ1-6	TRBV5-1	-	-	CASSAGLESSPLHF	TGCGCCAGCAGCGCCGGCCTTGAGAGTTCACCCCTCCACTTT
TRBJ1-4	TRBV30	-	TRBD1	CAWSGGRGPEKLFF	TGTGCCTGGAGTGGAGGCAGGGGGCCGGAAAAACTGTTTTTT
TRBJ1-1	TRBV28	-	-	CASSLGLRNTEAFF	TGTGCCAGCAGTCTCGGCCTGCGGAACACTGAAGCTTTCTTT
TRBJ1-2	TRBV25-1	-	-	CASSRAGGRGYTF	TGTGCCAGCAGTCGGGCCGGGGGAAGAGGCTACACCTTC
TRBJ2-7	TRBV28	-	TRBD1	CASSLSPGQGAYEQYF	TGTGCCAGCAGTTTGTCTCCGGGACAGGGGGCCTACGAGCAGTACTTC
TRBJ2-5	TRBV10-3	-	-	CAIRVEGSQETQYF	TGTGCCATCAGGGTGGAGGGATCCCAAGAGACCCAGTACTTC